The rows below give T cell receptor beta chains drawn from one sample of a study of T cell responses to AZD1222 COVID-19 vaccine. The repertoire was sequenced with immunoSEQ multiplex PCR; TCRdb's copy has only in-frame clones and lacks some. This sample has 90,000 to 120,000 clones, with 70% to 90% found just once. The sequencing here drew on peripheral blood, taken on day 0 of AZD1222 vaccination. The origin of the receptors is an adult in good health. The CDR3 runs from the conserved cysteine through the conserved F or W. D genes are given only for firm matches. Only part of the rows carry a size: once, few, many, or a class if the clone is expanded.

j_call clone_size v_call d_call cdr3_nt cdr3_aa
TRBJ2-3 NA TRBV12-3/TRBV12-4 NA TGTGCCAGCACCCCCGGCAGAGATACGCAGTATTTT CASTPGRDTQYF
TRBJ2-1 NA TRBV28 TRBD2 TGTGCCAGCACCCTAGCGGACCTGGCCTACAATGAGCAGTTCTTC CASTLADLAYNEQFF
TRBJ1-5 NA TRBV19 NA TGTGCCAGTAGCCCTACAGGGAACAATCAGCCCCAGCATTTT CASSPTGNNQPQHF
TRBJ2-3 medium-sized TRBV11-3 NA TGTGCCAGCAGCCCTCAAGCAGATACGCAGTATTTT CASSPQADTQYF
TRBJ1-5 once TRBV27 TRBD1 TGTGCCAGCAGTTTCTCCACGACAGGGTTACAGCCCCAGCATTTT CASSFSTTGLQPQHF
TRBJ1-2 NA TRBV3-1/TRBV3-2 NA TGTGCCAGCAGCTTCAGCACAGGTGCTAACTATGGCTACACCTTC CASSFSTGANYGYTF
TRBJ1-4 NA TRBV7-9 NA TGTGCCAGCAGCTCGCGGGACGGGAATGAAAAACTGTTTTTT CASSSRDGNEKLFF
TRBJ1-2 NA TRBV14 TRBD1 TGTGCCAGCAGCCAAGATGGGACAGGCTATGGCTACACCTTC CASSQDGTGYGYTF
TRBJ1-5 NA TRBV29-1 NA TGCAGCGTGGGAACAGGGACGGCTCAGCCCCAGCATTTT CSVGTGTAQPQHF
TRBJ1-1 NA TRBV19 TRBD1 TGTGCCACGAACCGAGACAGGGGAGGGAAGACTGAAGCTTTCTTT CATNRDRGGKTEAFF
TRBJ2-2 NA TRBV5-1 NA TGCGCCAGCAGCTTGGGGACAGCGAACACCGGGGAGCTGTTTTTT CASSLGTANTGELFF
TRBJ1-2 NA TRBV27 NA TGTGCCAGCAGTTGGGGCCGCGGGGAACCCTATGGCTACACCTTC CASSWGRGEPYGYTF
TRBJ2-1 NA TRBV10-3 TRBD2 TGTGCCATCAGTGAAACTAGCGGGAGCCTGAATGAGCAGTTCTTC CAISETSGSLNEQFF
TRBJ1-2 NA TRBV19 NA TGTGCCAGTAGTCCGGACAGCCGCTATGGCTACACCTTC CASSPDSRYGYTF
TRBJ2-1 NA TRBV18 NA TGTGCCAGCTCGCTAGTAAGGAATGAGCAGTTCTTC CASSLVRNEQFF
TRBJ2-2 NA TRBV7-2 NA TGTGCCAGCAGCCTGGCGCTTTCGGGGGCCGGGGAGCTGTTTTTT CASSLALSGAGELFF
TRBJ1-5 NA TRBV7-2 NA TGTGCCAGCAGCCTGGGGCTTAATCAGCCCCAGCATTTT CASSLGLNQPQHF
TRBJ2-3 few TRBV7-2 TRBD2 TGTGCCAGCCGGCTAGCGGGAGTAAAAGATACGCAGTATTTT CASRLAGVKDTQYF
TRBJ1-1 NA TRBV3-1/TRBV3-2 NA TGTGCCAGCACCCCAGGACAGACAGGAACTGAAGCTTTCTTT CASTPGQTGTEAFF
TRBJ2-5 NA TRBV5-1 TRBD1 TGCGCCAGCAGCTTGGGACAGGGGGCGACGAAAGAGACCCAGTACTTC CASSLGQGATKETQYF